The 31 T cell receptor beta chains in this list originate from one sample, sequenced in a study of blood T cell repertoires in COVID-19. Some clones are missing from TCRdb's copy, which holds only in-frame ones; the method was immunoSEQ multiplex PCR. Counted here are tens of thousands of clones, over 80% occurring once; the ten biggest clones make up 15% to 20%. The source material was peripheral blood. The receptors originated from an elderly woman with acute or convalescent COVID-19.

This chain links TRBV7-9 with TRBJ2-5, with D perhaps TRBD2 (6 bases). The CDR3 spans 16 residues. V was trimmed by 7 bases and J by 5 bases, leaving 23 bases between them. Per germline, CDR1 SEHNR and CDR2 FQNEAQ (reference sequence). Written as DNA, the CDR3 is TGTGCCAGCATCCCGCGCGATGGGGTACGGGGGGAGACCCAGTACTTC. Amino acids: CASIPRDGVRGETQYF.

This clone came up once. This sequence joins TRBV11-3 and TRBJ2-7; possibly TRBD2 for D (6 bases). This CDR3 region has 14 residues. The germline V gene encodes CDR1 SGHNT and CDR2 YENEEA. Trimming took off 5 bases at V and 0 bases at J, with 11 bases between the two ends. The CDR3 DNA is TGTGCCAGCAGCCCCACGGAGGGCTCCTACGAGCAGTACTTC. It encodes CASSPTEGSYEQYF. The full variable domain, with the rest looked up from reference TRBV11-3 and TRBJ2-7, is EAGVVQSPRYKIIEKKQPVAFWCNPISGHNTLYWYLQNLGQGPELLIRYENEEAVDDSQLPKDRFSAERLKGVDSTLKIQPAELGDSAVYLCASSPTEGSYEQYFGPGTRLTVT.

This clone has a handful of counts. The genes are TRBV19 and TRBJ1-5; a weak D match, TRBD1 (5 bases). The germline V gene encodes CDR1 LNHDA and CDR2 SQIVND (reference sequence). The germline V and J ends were trimmed by 7 bases and 7 bases, with 20 bases remaining between them. The CDR3 loop spans 15 amino acids. DNA for the CDR3: TGTGCCAGTACCCAAACATCAGGGCCAAACCAGCCCCAGCATTTT. Protein: CASTQTSGPNQPQHF. Variable domain in full (rest from reference TRBV19 and TRBJ1-5): DGGITQSPKYLFRKEGQNVTLSCEQNLNHDAMYWYRQDPGQGLRLIYYSQIVNDFQKGDIAEGYSVSREKKESFPLTVTSAQKNPTAFYLCASTQTSGPNQPQHFGDGTRLSIL.

This chain uses TRBV11-2 with TRBJ2-7, with 11 bases fitting TRBD2. The CDR3 has 15 residues. V lost 1 base and J lost 2; bases outside the gene matches: 1. Germline lookup yields CDR1 SGHAT and CDR2 FQNNGV. CDR3: CASSLATSGAYEQYF. DNA of the CDR3: TGTGCCAGCAGCTTAGCGACTAGCGGGGCCTACGAGCAGTACTTC.

This clone was detected only a few times. The chain joins TRBV5-1 to TRBJ2-2; 7 bases are shared with TRBD1. Germline V gene sequence: CDR1 SGHRS, CDR2 YFSETQ. Trimming at V came to 1 base and at J to 6 bases, leaving 9 bases not matched to a gene. The CDR3 contains 16 residues. CDR3 in DNA: TGCGCCAGCAGCTTGCTGCCCCATCAGGGGGCCGGGGAGCTGTTTTTT. It translates to CASSLLPHQGAGELFF.

Regarding this clone: This could be a read error, since a much larger clone is one nucleotide away. Other DNA sequences from this sample encode an identical CDR3 as well. This chain connects TRBV2 to TRBJ1-1; D is perhaps TRBD1 (5 bases). The CDR3 is 12 residues long. V lost 2 bases and J lost 6, with 7 bases in between. Germline values: CDR1 SNHLY, CDR2 FYNNEI. CDR3 in amino acids: CASSEQGPEAFF. The CDR3 DNA sequence: TGTGCCAGCAGTGAACAGGGCCCTGAAGCTTTCTTT. Using reference TRBV2 and TRBJ1-1 for the parts outside the CDR3, the full variable domain is EPEVTQTPSHQVTQMGQEVILRCVPISNHLYFYWYRQILGQKVEFLVSFYNNEISEKSEIFDDQFSVERPDGSNFTLKIRSTKLEDSAMYFCASSEQGPEAFFGQGTRLTVV.

V usage is TRBV12-5 and J usage is TRBJ2-1; 10 bases match TRBD2. This CDR3 region has 14 residues. Germline V lookup: CDR1 LGHNT, CDR2 FRNRAP. With V trimmed by 1 base and J by 8 bases, 2 bases remained unmatched. CDR3 loop: CASGLGLAGDEQFF. CDR3 bases: TGTGCTAGTGGTTTGGGACTAGCGGGCGATGAGCAGTTCTTC.

Only a few counts were recorded for this clone. This chain connects TRBV7-2 to TRBJ2-2; D remains ambiguous. The CDR3 consists of 14 residues. V lost 2 bases to trimming and J lost 3 bases, with 7 bases between them. CDR1 SGHTA and CDR2 FQGNSA come from the germline V gene. The CDR3 DNA reads TGTGCCAGCAGCTTAACAACATACACCGGGGAGCTGTTTTTT. Amino acid sequence: CASSLTTYTGELFF.

The genes are TRBV7-8 and TRBJ2-3, with 9 nucleotides matching TRBD2. This CDR3 contains 16 residues. V shed 2 bases and J 3 bases; nucleotides not matched to a gene: 6. CDR1 and CDR2 from the germline V gene are SGHVS and FQNEAQ. CDR3 residues: CASSLQAGGETDTQYF. The CDR3 DNA is TGTGCCAGCAGCTTACAAGCGGGGGGTGAAACAGATACGCAGTATTTT.

The CDR3 region is CASSEKGWGDGYTF. The CDR3 coding sequence is TGTGCCAGCAGTGAAAAGGGGTGGGGCGACGGCTACACCTTC. The genes are TRBV6-1 and TRBJ1-2, with D perhaps TRBD1 (5 bases). The CDR3 runs 14 residues. Germline V lookup: CDR1 MNHNS, CDR2 SASEGT. The ends were cut back, 2 bases at V and 8 bases at J, with 15 bases in the middle.

In its sample, this clone was seen once. The chain joins TRBV14 to TRBJ2-2; no reliable D call. Germline-derived CDR1 and CDR2 are SGHDN and FVKESK. V was trimmed by 0 bases and J by 5 bases, leaving 10 bases between them. The CDR3 is 15 amino acids. CDR3 nucleotide sequence: TGTGCCAGCAGCCAAGATCGCGGAAGGACCGGGGAGCTGTTTTTT. This translates into CASSQDRGRTGELFF. Filled out from reference TRBV14 and TRBJ2-2, the complete variable domain reads EAGVTQFPSHSVIEKGQTVTLRCDPISGHDNLYWYRRVMGKEIKFLLHFVKESKQDESGMPNNRFLAERTGGTYSTLKVQPAELEDSGVYFCASSQDRGRTGELFFGEGSRLTVL.

In its sample, this clone was seen once. The chain links TRBV3-1 (or the pseudogene TRBV3-2) to TRBJ1-3, with TRBD1 as a possible D gene (6 bases). The germline gives CDR1 LGHDT, CDR2 YNNKEL (reference sequence). CDR3 length: 16 residues. V shed 3 bases and J shed 0 bases, with 12 bases lying between them. The CDR3 here is CASSQTGGPSGNTIYF. The CDR3 DNA sequence: TGTGCCAGCAGCCAGACCGGGGGGCCCTCTGGAAACACCATATATTTT.

This chain joins TRBV9 and TRBJ2-1, with 11 positions matching TRBD2. Per the germline V gene, CDR1 is SGDLS and CDR2 is YYNGEE. Losses at the gene ends were 0 bases for V and 6 bases for J; bases not matched to a gene: 5. CDR3 size: 16 residues. CDR3 sequence: CASSVVAGGPSNEQFF. DNA for the CDR3: TGTGCCAGCAGCGTAGTAGCGGGAGGGCCAAGCAATGAGCAGTTCTTC.

This chain links TRBV24-1 with TRBJ2-1, with 10 bases lining up with TRBD2. After removal of 6 bases from V and 9 bases from J, the junction contained 7 bases not matched to a gene. Germline lookup yields CDR1 KGHDR and CDR2 SFDVKD. The CDR3 runs to 14 residues. The CDR3 DNA sequence: TGTGCCACCAGTCCCCTAGCGGGAGTTGGTGAGCAGTTCTTC. It is translated as CATSPLAGVGEQFF.

The chain is built from TRBV11-3 and TRBJ2-1; 11 nucleotides line up with TRBD2. V shed 5 bases, J shed 5 bases, and the junction held 11 bases outside the gene matches. This CDR3 has 17 residues. In germline, CDR1 is SGHNT, CDR2 YENEEA. CDR3 sequence (DNA): TGTGCCAGCAGCCCGGGACTGACTAGCGGGGAGCACAATGAGCAGTTCTTC. Protein product: CASSPGLTSGEHNEQFF.

This chain links TRBV27 with TRBJ1-6, with TRBD1 matching 7 bases. Looked up from germline, CDR1 is MNHEY and CDR2 is SMNVEV (reference sequence). Unmatched junction bases numbered 11, after V lost 3 bases and J lost 6 bases. The CDR3 runs 17 residues. The CDR3 loop reads CASSLGPRQGVNSPLHF. The CDR3 DNA follows: TGTGCCAGCAGTTTGGGCCCAAGACAGGGCGTTAATTCACCCCTCCACTTT.

The V call is TRBV27, the J call TRBJ1-2; the match to TRBD1 covers 9 bases. Germline V gene sequence: CDR1 MNHEY, CDR2 SMNVEV (reference sequence). The CDR3 contains 15 residues. V shed 7 bases and J 6 bases; nucleotides not matched to a gene: 12. The CDR3, as DNA: TGTGCCAGCACCCGAACAGGGGGCGTCTTGCATGGCTACACCTTC. Translation: CASTRTGGVLHGYTF.

The chain carries TRBV12-2 and TRBJ2-1; the table's D call, TRBD1, has no DNA check behind it. TRBV12-2 corresponds to a pseudogene. This CDR3 has 17 amino acids. The CDR3 is CASRPPCRDRDYNEQFF. Here the CDR3 DNA reads TGTGCAAGTCGCCCCCCTTGTAGGGACAGGGATTACAATGAGCAGTTCTTC.

The chain has TRBV11-3 and TRBJ2-7, with 8 positions matching TRBD2. CDR3 length: 17 amino acids. Germline CDR1 reads SGHNT; CDR2 reads YENEEA. Trimming at V came to 0 bases and at J to 5 bases, leaving 12 bases not matched to a gene. The CDR3 protein is CASSLDRWGAGEHEQYF. CDR3 DNA sequence: TGTGCCAGCAGCTTAGATCGGTGGGGAGCGGGAGAACACGAGCAGTACTTC.

This chain uses TRBV10-1 with TRBJ1-3; 11 bases align to TRBD1. J gave up 0 bases and V 4 bases, and 8 bases lay outside the gene matches. This CDR3 has 18 residues. Germline V CDR1 and CDR2: WNHNN, SYGVQD (reference sequence). The CDR3 is CASSATPGTGGSGNTIYF. CDR3 sequence (DNA): TGCGCCAGCAGTGCGACCCCCGGGACAGGGGGCTCTGGAAACACCATATATTTT.

The rearrangement uses TRBV18 and TRBJ2-2; TRBD1 might be the D (6 bases). The CDR3 extends over 15 amino acids. The germline V gene has CDR1 KGHSH and CDR2 LQKENI. Trimming took 3 bases from V and 6 from J, leaving 14 bases between them. DNA of the CDR3: TGTGCCAGCTCACCCCTACAGGGCCCGTCCGGGGAGCTGTTTTTT. Translated, it gives CASSPLQGPSGELFF.

This sequence joins TRBV19 and TRBJ1-1; no firm D call. Germline lookup yields CDR1 LNHDA and CDR2 SQIVND (reference sequence). The V and J ends lost 3 bases and 1 base respectively, with 9 bases between them. This CDR3 spans 14 amino acids. Written as DNA, the CDR3 is TGTGCCAGTAGTATGCTCCCAGGGAACACTGAAGCTTTCTTT. This sequence encodes CASSMLPGNTEAFF.

The chain recombines TRBV29-1 with TRBJ2-1, with 12 bases lining up with TRBD1. This CDR3 comprises 14 residues. Germline V gene lookup returns CDR1 SQVTM and CDR2 ANQGSEA. Unmatched junction bases numbered 5, after V lost 4 bases and J lost 7 bases. This CDR3 reads CSVGGQGAWNEQFF. In DNA, the CDR3 is TGCAGCGTTGGGGGACAGGGGGCCTGGAATGAGCAGTTCTTC.

The J gene is TRBJ2-7, the V gene TRBV7-9, with 13 bases lining up with TRBD2. The CDR3 has 15 residues. Trimming at V came to 5 bases and at J to 7 bases, leaving 8 bases not matched to a gene. Germline V lookup: CDR1 SEHNR, CDR2 FQNEAQ (reference sequence). This chain's CDR3 is CASSIPGLAGSEQYF. The CDR3 DNA reads as TGTGCCAGCAGCATTCCGGGACTAGCGGGGTCGGAGCAGTACTTC.

V and J are TRBV19 and TRBJ1-5; no clear D. This CDR3 has 12 residues. Deletions cut 3 bases from V and 8 bases from J, with 8 bases between. Germline assignment: CDR1 LNHDA and CDR2 SQIVND (reference sequence). The CDR3: CASSIYSEPQHF. CDR3 nucleotides: TGTGCCAGTAGTATTTATTCAGAGCCCCAGCATTTT.

The chain recombines TRBV3-1 (or the pseudogene TRBV3-2) with TRBJ2-5; 9 bases are a match to TRBD2. The CDR3 spans 14 residues. The germline V gene has CDR1 LGHDT and CDR2 YNNKEL (reference sequence). The V segment lost 1 base and the J segment 3 bases; nucleotides outside the gene matches: 0. CDR3 amino acids: CASSQGLAEETQYF. Here the CDR3 DNA reads TGTGCCAGCAGCCAAGGACTAGCGGAAGAGACCCAGTACTTC.

To note about this clone: In this CDR3 the conserved last residue, phenylalanine or tryptophan, is missing, so a read error is likely. The DNA is left out, because the CDR3 cannot be placed on it with certainty; the CDR3 is given as TCRdb lists it. The chain recombines TRBV7-8 with TRBJ1-3; TRBD1, as called in the table, went unchecked against the DNA. CDR1 and CDR2 from the germline V gene are SGHVS and FQNEAQ. A total of 9 residues make up the CDR3, ends included. CDR3 region: CASSCDRNL.

The J gene is TRBJ2-5, the V gene TRBV19; possible D gene TRBD2, 6 bases. Germline V CDR1 and CDR2: LNHDA, SQIVND (reference sequence). This CDR3 has 11 amino acids. Trimming removed 6 bases from V and 4 bases from J, with 6 bases in between. The CDR3 DNA is TGTGCCAGTAGGGGGGGAGAGACCCAGTACTTC. This encodes CASRGGETQYF.

The sample holds one count of this clone. The chain combines TRBV18 with TRBJ2-5, with TRBD1 as a possible D gene (6 bases). The CDR3 is 13 residues long. CDR1 and CDR2 from the germline V gene are KGHSH and LQKENI. Trimming shortened V by 5 bases and J by 5 bases, and 12 bases separated the two germline ends. CDR3 amino acids: CASSKNRDETQYF. Here the CDR3 DNA reads TGTGCCAGCTCAAAGAACAGGGACGAGACCCAGTACTTC.

This CDR3 reads CASSLVSDHPYEQYF. The CDR3 DNA reads as TGCGCCAGCAGCTTGGTTTCAGATCACCCCTACGAGCAGTACTTC. The rearrangement joins TRBV5-1 to TRBJ2-7; no clear D gene. CDR3 length: 15 amino acids. Germline CDR1 reads SGHRS; CDR2 reads YFSETQ. The V gene lost 0 bases and the J gene lost 2 bases, with 12 bases spanning the gap. The full variable domain, rest sourced from reference TRBV5-1 and TRBJ2-7, is KAGVTQTPRYLIKTRGQQVTLSCSPISGHRSVSWYQQTPGQGLQFLFEYFSETQRNKGNFPGRFSGRQFSNSRSEMNVSTLELGDSALYLCASSLVSDHPYEQYFGPGTRLTVT.

The chain combines TRBV27 with TRBJ1-1, with 12 bases lining up with TRBD1. The junction had 8 bases not matched to a gene; V was cut back by 5 bases and J by 4 bases. The CDR3 contains 16 residues. The germline V gene has CDR1 MNHEY and CDR2 SMNVEV (reference sequence). The CDR3 DNA reads as TGTGCCAGCAGTCCGGGGACAGGGGGCGACGGCACTGAAGCTTTCTTT. Its protein is CASSPGTGGDGTEAFF.